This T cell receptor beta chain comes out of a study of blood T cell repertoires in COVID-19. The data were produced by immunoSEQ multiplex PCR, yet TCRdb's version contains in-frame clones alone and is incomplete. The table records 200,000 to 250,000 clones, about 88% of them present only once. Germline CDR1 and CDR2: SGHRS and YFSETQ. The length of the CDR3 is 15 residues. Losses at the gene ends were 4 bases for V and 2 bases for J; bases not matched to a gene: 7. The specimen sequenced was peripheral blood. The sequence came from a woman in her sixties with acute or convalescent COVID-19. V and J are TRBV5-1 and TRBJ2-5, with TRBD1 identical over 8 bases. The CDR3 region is CASSRMWTGQETQYF. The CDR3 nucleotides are TGCGCCAGCAGCAGAATGTGGACAGGGCAAGAGACCCAGTACTTC.